The 27 T cell receptor beta chains below all came from one sample that was sequenced in a study of blood T cell repertoires in COVID-19. The data were produced by immunoSEQ multiplex PCR, yet TCRdb's version contains in-frame clones alone and is incomplete. The sample comprises a few hundred thousand clones, about 91% of which are singletons, and approximately 2.6% rests with the top ten. Input material: peripheral blood. These receptors originate from a person aged 18 to 30 with COVID-19, enrolled during active disease.

The rearrangement uses TRBV30 and TRBJ2-2, with TRBD2 matching over 8 bases. Germline V lookup: CDR1 GTSNPN, CDR2 SVGIG (reference sequence). V lost 4 bases, J lost 4 bases, and 5 bases stayed unmatched. This CDR3 is built from 14 residues. CDR3 residues: CAWKLAGRTGELFF. CDR3 nucleotides: TGTGCCTGGAAGCTAGCGGGCCGCACCGGGGAGCTGTTTTTT. The whole variable domain, filled in from reference TRBV30 and TRBJ2-2, reads SQTIHQWPATLVQPVGSPLSLECTVEGTSNPNLYWYRQAAGRGLQLLFYSVGIGQISSEVPQNLSASRPQDRQFILSSKKLLLSDSGFYLCAWKLAGRTGELFFGEGSRLTVL.

The chain recombines TRBV30 with TRBJ1-6; D may be TRBD1 (6 bases). V shed 2 bases and J shed 7 bases, with 15 bases lying between them. The CDR3 has 15 amino acids. Germline V gene data show CDR1 as GTSNPN and CDR2 as SVGIG (reference sequence). The CDR3 sequence is CAWSMGQGRNSPLHF. In DNA form, the CDR3 reads TGTGCCTGGAGTATGGGTCAGGGGCGCAATTCACCCCTCCACTTT.

V and J are TRBV3-1 (or the pseudogene TRBV3-2) and TRBJ1-1, with D maybe TRBD1 (6 bases). With 4 bases removed from V and 1 base from J, the gap between germline ends came to 10 bases. This CDR3 region has 14 residues. Germline assignment: CDR1 LGHDT and CDR2 YNNKEL (reference sequence). The CDR3 DNA sequence: TGTGCCAGCAGCCGACAGGTATCGAACACTGAAGCTTTCTTT. As protein: CASSRQVSNTEAFF.

V and J are TRBV5-4 and TRBJ1-2, with 12 nucleotides matching TRBD1. The CDR3 has 15 amino acids. The trim removed 4 bases at V and 4 bases at J, leaving 5 bases unmatched. Germline CDR1 SGHNT, CDR2 YYREEE (reference sequence). CDR3 sequence: CASSPGTGGSYGYTF. The CDR3 DNA reads as TGTGCCAGCAGCCCAGGGACAGGGGGCTCCTATGGCTACACCTTC.

The V gene is TRBV4-1, the J gene TRBJ2-7; 7 nucleotides agree with TRBD2. The CDR3 covers 16 residues. The trim removed 0 bases at V and 3 bases at J, leaving 8 bases unmatched. Per the germline V gene, CDR1 is MGHRA and CDR2 is YSYEKL. The CDR3 coding sequence is TGCGCCAGCAGCCAAGATGGGACTCTAGCGGACTACGAGCAGTACTTC. Translated: CASSQDGTLADYEQYF.

The V call is TRBV28, the J call TRBJ1-4; a weak D match, TRBD1 (5 bases). Trimming stripped 2 bases from V and 0 bases from J, with 7 bases between. Germline V gene sequence: CDR1 MDHEN, CDR2 SYDVKM. This CDR3 has 15 amino acids. The chain's CDR3 is CASSLMTATNEKLFF. The CDR3 DNA sequence: TGTGCCAGCAGTTTAATGACAGCAACTAATGAAAAACTGTTTTTT.

The CDR3 DNA follows: TGTGCCAGCAGCCGTCTAGCTTACTCTGGAAACACCATATATTTT. It yields the protein CASSRLAYSGNTIYF. The rearrangement joins TRBV7-8 to TRBJ1-3; D remains unclear. Trimming took 5 bases from V and 0 from J, leaving 11 bases between them. Germline lookup yields CDR1 SGHVS and CDR2 FQNEAQ. The length of the CDR3 is 15 residues. The full variable domain, rest sourced from reference TRBV7-8 and TRBJ1-3, is GAGVSQSPRYKVAKRGQDVALRCDPISGHVSLFWYQQALGQGPEFLTYFQNEAQLDKSGLPSDRFFAERPEGSVSTLKIQRTQQEDSAVYLCASSRLAYSGNTIYFGEGSWLTVV.

The chain joins TRBV24-1 to TRBJ2-1; D uncertain. Looked up from germline, CDR1 is KGHDR and CDR2 is SFDVKD. Trimming pared 2 bases from V and 0 bases from J, leaving 7 bases between. The CDR3 spans 15 residues. The CDR3 loop reads CATSDYGNSYNEQFF. As DNA, the CDR3 is TGTGCCACCAGTGATTACGGTAACTCCTACAATGAGCAGTTCTTC.

This clone came up once. This chain connects TRBV19 to TRBJ1-3; D remains ambiguous. Trimming took off 3 bases at V and 0 bases at J, with 9 bases between the two ends. Germline assignment: CDR1 LNHDA and CDR2 SQIVND (reference sequence). The CDR3 totals 15 residues. CDR3 sequence: CASSISVASGNTIYF. CDR3 DNA: TGTGCCAGTAGTATTTCAGTTGCCTCTGGAAACACCATATATTTT.

V and J are TRBV6-2 or TRBV6-3 and TRBJ2-5, with a possible D match to TRBD1 (5 bases). The V end was cut by 2 bases, the J end by 3 bases, with 10 bases between. The CDR3 is made up of 14 amino acids. Germline V gene lookup returns CDR1 MNHEY and CDR2 SVGEGT. As DNA, the CDR3 is TGTGCCAGCAGTTACGGTGGCAGGGAAGAGACCCAGTACTTC. This encodes CASSYGGREETQYF.

The J gene is TRBJ1-2, the V gene TRBV7-2; 8 nucleotides agree with TRBD1. The CDR3 runs 13 residues. Germline values: CDR1 SGHTA, CDR2 FQGNSA. V shed 4 bases and J 6 bases; nucleotides not matched to a gene: 4. CDR3 loop: CASSSRQGHGYTF. The CDR3 nucleotides are TGTGCCAGCAGCTCGAGACAGGGGCATGGCTACACCTTC.

The V gene is TRBV15, the J gene TRBJ1-1; 9 bases map to TRBD1. V lost 0 bases to trimming and J lost 2 bases; unmatched junction nucleotides: 4. The CDR3 has 16 residues. Germline assignment: CDR1 LNHNV and CDR2 YYDKDF (reference sequence). The CDR3 is CATSRDGGQGNTEAFF. CDR3 DNA sequence: TGTGCCACCAGCAGAGATGGGGGACAGGGCAACACTGAAGCTTTCTTT.

This sequence joins TRBV10-3 and TRBJ2-1, with TRBD2 as a possible D gene (5 bases). This CDR3 spans 15 amino acids. Germline lookup yields CDR1 ENHRY and CDR2 SYGVKD. Trimming pared 6 bases from V and 1 base from J, leaving 13 bases between. The CDR3 here is CAISPGSGSYNEQFF. The DNA for the CDR3 is TGTGCCATCAGCCCCGGTTCGGGGTCCTACAATGAGCAGTTCTTC.

J is TRBJ2-5 and V is TRBV3-1 (or the pseudogene TRBV3-2), with 7 nucleotides matching TRBD2. Trimming took 1 base from V and 2 from J; bases not matched to a gene: 7. CDR1 and CDR2 from the germline V gene are LGHDT and YNNKEL (reference sequence). The CDR3 is made up of 16 amino acids. The CDR3 bases are TGTGCCAGCAGCCAAGGAGAGACTAGCCAACAAGAGACCCAGTACTTC. Protein product: CASSQGETSQQETQYF.

The chain combines TRBV3-1 (or the pseudogene TRBV3-2) with TRBJ2-1; 8 bases match TRBD2. This CDR3 has 16 residues. The trim removed 4 bases at V and 5 bases at J, leaving 10 bases unmatched. CDR1 and CDR2 (germline): LGHDT, YNNKEL (reference sequence). The CDR3 DNA sequence: TGTGCCAGCAGCCTTAAATATAGCGGGATGAACAATGAGCAGTTCTTC. It encodes CASSLKYSGMNNEQFF.

The V and J genes are TRBV2 and TRBJ1-5; 7 nucleotides agree with TRBD1. CDR3 length: 12 residues. Trimming at V came to 4 bases and at J to 9 bases, leaving 3 bases not matched to a gene. Germline loops: CDR1 SNHLY, CDR2 FYNNEI. The CDR3, as DNA: TGTGCCAGCAGTGGGGACAGCGCGCCCCAGCATTTT. Protein product: CASSGDSAPQHF.

This CDR3 is CATGTGTGEQYF. The CDR3 nucleotides are TGTGCCACCGGGACAGGGACGGGGGAGCAGTACTTC. The rearrangement links TRBV24-1 to TRBJ2-7; TRBD1 aligns across 9 bases. Looked up from germline, CDR1 is KGHDR and CDR2 is SFDVKD. The CDR3 sequence is 12 residues long. After removal of 9 bases from V and 7 bases from J, the junction contained 6 bases not matched to a gene.

V is TRBV5-6 and J is TRBJ2-7; D is unresolved. V lost 2 bases to trimming and J lost 5 bases, with 17 bases between them. Germline V lookup: CDR1 SGHDT, CDR2 YYEEEE. The CDR3 runs 15 residues. The CDR3 DNA follows: TGTGCCAGCAGCTTCTTTGGGCTACTCAGACACGAGCAGTACTTC. Translating it yields CASSFFGLLRHEQYF.

J is TRBJ2-5 and V is TRBV5-8; 9 nucleotides align to TRBD1. V dropped 3 bases and J dropped 5; count of bases not matched to a gene: 8. CDR3 length: 15 amino acids. Germline V lookup: CDR1 SGHTS, CDR2 YDEGEE. CDR3 loop: CASSSGDRDWETQYF. The CDR3 nucleotides read TGTGCCAGCAGCTCGGGGGACAGGGACTGGGAGACCCAGTACTTC.

This chain links TRBV30 with TRBJ2-7, with 7 bases aligning to TRBD1. The CDR3 length is 12 residues. Germline V gene data show CDR1 as GTSNPN and CDR2 as SVGIG (reference sequence). The V gene end was trimmed by 2 bases and the J gene end by 6 bases; junction bases not matched to a gene: 4. The DNA for the CDR3 is TGTGCCTGGAGTTCGACAGGGAGCGAGCAGTACTTC. Protein sequence: CAWSSTGSEQYF.

V is TRBV9 and J is TRBJ2-5, with 7 bases aligning to TRBD2. The V segment lost 0 bases and the J segment 5 bases; nucleotides outside the gene matches: 10. Per the germline V gene, CDR1 is SGDLS and CDR2 is YYNGEE. The CDR3 runs 16 residues. DNA for the CDR3: TGTGCCAGCAGCGTAGACCCGGGGCGGGAGCTGGAGACCCAGTACTTC. Its protein is CASSVDPGRELETQYF.

J is TRBJ1-6 and V is TRBV19, with D possibly matching TRBD1 (5 bases). Trimming removed 5 bases at V and 8 bases at J, with 22 bases between. Germline assignment: CDR1 LNHDA and CDR2 SQIVND (reference sequence). The CDR3 has 17 amino acids. This CDR3 reads CASSPPWGRRSDSPLHF. CDR3 nucleotides: TGTGCCAGTAGTCCCCCTTGGGGCAGACGAAGCGATTCACCCCTCCACTTT.

The chain is built from TRBV5-1 and TRBJ1-2; 9 bases fit TRBD1. V gave up 2 bases and J gave up 2 bases; unmatched junction bases: 4. Germline assignment: CDR1 SGHRS and CDR2 YFSETQ. This CDR3 has 15 amino acids. The CDR3 loop is CASSFGGTGNYGYTF. In DNA, the CDR3 is TGCGCCAGCAGCTTTGGGGGGACAGGGAACTATGGCTACACCTTC.

The rearrangement links TRBV7-9 to TRBJ1-1; TRBD1 might be the D (5 bases). Trimming took 0 bases from V and 4 from J, leaving 12 bases between them. The germline gives CDR1 SEHNR, CDR2 FQNEAQ (reference sequence). This CDR3 is 15 amino acids long. The CDR3 DNA reads TGTGCCAGCAGCTTAGCTTTGGGGGGAGGCACTGAAGCTTTCTTT. Amino acids: CASSLALGGGTEAFF. Combining the CDR3 with reference TRBV7-9 and TRBJ1-1 gives the whole variable domain DTGVSQNPRHKITKRGQNVTFRCDPISEHNRLYWYRQTLGQGPEFLTYFQNEAQLEKSRLLSDRFSAERPKGSFSTLEIQRTEQGDSAMYLCASSLALGGGTEAFFGQGTRLTVV.

V usage is TRBV18 and J usage is TRBJ2-7, with TRBD1 identical over 8 bases. Germline trimming cut 0 bases from V and 3 bases from J; bases unmatched to any gene: 7. Germline CDR1 reads KGHSH; CDR2 reads LQKENI. The CDR3 extends over 16 amino acids. CDR3 in amino acids: CASSPPRTGHYYEQYF. The DNA for the CDR3 is TGTGCCAGCTCACCACCCAGGACAGGGCACTACTACGAGCAGTACTTC. The whole variable domain, filled in from reference TRBV18 and TRBJ2-7, reads NAGVMQNPRHLVRRRGQEARLRCSPMKGHSHVYWYRQLPEEGLKFMVYLQKENIIDESGMPKERFSAEFPKEGPSILRIQQVVRGDSAAYFCASSPPRTGHYYEQYFGPGTRLTVT.

This clone has a handful of counts. J is TRBJ1-5 and V is TRBV5-8; 7 bases agree with TRBD1. CDR3 length: 15 residues. The V gene end was trimmed by 4 bases and the J gene end by 6 bases; junction bases not matched to a gene: 10. Germline loops: CDR1 SGHTS, CDR2 YDEGEE. CDR3 in amino acids: CASSLKSTGAQPQHF. The CDR3 nucleotides read TGTGCCAGCAGCCTCAAATCTACAGGGGCTCAGCCCCAGCATTTT. Looking up the rest from reference TRBV5-8 and TRBJ1-5 gives the full variable domain: EAGVTQSPTHLIKTRGQQATLRCSPISGHTSVYWYQQALGLGLQFLLWYDEGEERNRGNFPPRFSGRQFPNYSSELNVNALELEDSALYLCASSLKSTGAQPQHFGDGTRLSIL.

Concerning this clone: Additional DNA sequences in this sample encode the identical CDR3. This rearrangement joins TRBV5-1 to TRBJ2-7; 9 bases fit TRBD2. The CDR3 contains 15 residues. Looked up from germline, CDR1 is SGHRS and CDR2 is YFSETQ. V dropped 1 base and J dropped 1; count of bases not matched to a gene: 3. The CDR3, as DNA: TGCGCCAGCAGCTTGACTAGCGGGCCGTCCTACGAGCAGTACTTC. Its translation is CASSLTSGPSYEQYF.